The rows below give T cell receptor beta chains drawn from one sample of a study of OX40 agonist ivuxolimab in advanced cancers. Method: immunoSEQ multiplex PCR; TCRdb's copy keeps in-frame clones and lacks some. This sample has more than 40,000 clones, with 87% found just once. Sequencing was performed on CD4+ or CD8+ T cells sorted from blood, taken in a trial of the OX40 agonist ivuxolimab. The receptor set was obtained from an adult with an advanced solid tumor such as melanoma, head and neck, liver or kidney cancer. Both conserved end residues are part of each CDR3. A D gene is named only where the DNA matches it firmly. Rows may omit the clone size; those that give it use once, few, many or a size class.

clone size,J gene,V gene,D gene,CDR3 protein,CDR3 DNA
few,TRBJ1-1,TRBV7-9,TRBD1,CASSSLDRVTFF,TGTGCCAGCAGCTCTTTGGACAGGGTAACTTTCTTT
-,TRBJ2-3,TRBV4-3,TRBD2,CASSQDPTSGRVTDTQYF,TGCGCCAGCAGCCAAGATCCGACTAGCGGGAGGGTCACAGATACGCAGTATTTT
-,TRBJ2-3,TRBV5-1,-,CASSGGIRSVGRPDTQYF,TGCGCCAGCAGCGGTGGTATTCGTAGCGTTGGTAGGCCAGATACGCAGTATTTT
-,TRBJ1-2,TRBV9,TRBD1,CASSAGGQGIHYTF,TGTGCCAGCAGCGCGGGCGGACAGGGGATTCACTACACCTTC
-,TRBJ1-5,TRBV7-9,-,CASREGSNQPQHF,TGTGCCAGCAGGGAGGGTAGCAATCAGCCCCAGCATTTT
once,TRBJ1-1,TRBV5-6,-,CASSLSGFSAFF,TGTGCCAGCAGCTTGTCCGGGTTTTCAGCTTTCTTT
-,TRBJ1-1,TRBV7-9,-,CASSYRKGGNEAFF,TGTGCCAGCAGCTACCGAAAGGGGGGAAATGAAGCTTTCTTT
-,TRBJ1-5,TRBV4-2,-,CASSQEGTDRQPQHF,TGTGCCAGCAGCCAAGAGGGCACAGATCGCCAGCCCCAGCATTTT
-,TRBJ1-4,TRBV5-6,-,CASSLEHRVDEKLFF,TGTGCCAGCAGCTTGGAGCACAGGGTGGATGAAAAACTGTTTTTT
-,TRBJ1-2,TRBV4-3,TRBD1,CASSPEGGGTYGYTF,TGCGCCAGCAGCCCTGAAGGGGGCGGGACCTATGGCTACACCTTC
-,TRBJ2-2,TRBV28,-,CASRPGPLNTGELFF,TGTGCCAGCAGGCCGGGACCGTTGAACACCGGGGAGCTGTTTTTT
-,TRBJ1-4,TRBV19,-,CASRPFVAYNEKLFF,TGTGCCAGTAGACCTTTTGTGGCTTATAATGAAAAACTGTTTTTT
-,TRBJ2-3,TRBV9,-,CASSVGVDTQYF,TGTGCCAGCAGCGTAGGTGTAGATACGCAGTATTTT
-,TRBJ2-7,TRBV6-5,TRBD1,CASSYRTGGDEQYF,TGTGCCAGCAGTTACCGTACAGGGGGCGACGAGCAGTACTTC